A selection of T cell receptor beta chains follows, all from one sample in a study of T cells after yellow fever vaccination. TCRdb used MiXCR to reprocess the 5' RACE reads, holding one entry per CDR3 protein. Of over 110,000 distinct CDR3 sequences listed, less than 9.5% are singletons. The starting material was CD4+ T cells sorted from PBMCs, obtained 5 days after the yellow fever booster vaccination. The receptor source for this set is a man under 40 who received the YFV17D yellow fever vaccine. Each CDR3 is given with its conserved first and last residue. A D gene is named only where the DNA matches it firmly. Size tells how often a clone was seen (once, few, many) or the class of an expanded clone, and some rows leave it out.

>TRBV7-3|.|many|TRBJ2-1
CASSLGYSSYNEQFF
TGTGCCAGCAGCTTAGGCTATAGCTCCTACAATGAGCAGTTCTTC
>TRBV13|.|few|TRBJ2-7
CASSFRQTYEQYF
TGTGCCAGCAGCTTTAGACAGACCTACGAGCAGTACTTC
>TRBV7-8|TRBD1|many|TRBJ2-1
CASSFRQGSYNEQFF
TGTGCCAGCAGCTTCCGACAGGGCTCCTACAATGAGCAGTTCTTC
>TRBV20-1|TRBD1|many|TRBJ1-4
CSARTGADEKLFF
TGCAGTGCCAGGACAGGGGCGGATGAAAAACTGTTTTTT
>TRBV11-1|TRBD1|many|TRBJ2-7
CASSSIQGAAQYF
TGTGCCAGCAGCTCCATACAGGGGGCTGCGCAGTACTTC
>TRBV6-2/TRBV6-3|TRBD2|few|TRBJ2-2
CASLGGGASKIANTGELFF
TGTGCCAGCCTTGGCGGGGGTGCCTCAAAAATCGCGAACACCGGGGAGCTGTTTTTT
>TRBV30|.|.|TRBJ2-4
CAWSGLAKNIQYF
TGTGCCTGGAGTGGGCTAGCCAAAAACATTCAGTACTTC
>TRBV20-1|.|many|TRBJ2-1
CSASSALTSNEQFF
TGCAGTGCTAGTTCAGCTCTTACCTCTAATGAGCAGTTCTTC
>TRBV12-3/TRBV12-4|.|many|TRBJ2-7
CASSPTGPGSYEQYF
TGTGCCAGCAGCCCGACGGGACCAGGGTCCTACGAGCAGTACTTC
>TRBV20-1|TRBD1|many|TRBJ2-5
CSATDRRSETQYF
TGCAGTGCTACGGACAGGCGCTCAGAGACCCAGTACTTC
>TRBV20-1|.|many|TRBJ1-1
CSARDRGRVGFF
TGCAGTGCTAGAGATAGGGGCAGGGTTGGTTTCTTT
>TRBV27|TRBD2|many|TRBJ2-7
CASSLSPQREATYEQYF
TGTGCCAGCAGTTTATCCCCCCAGCGGGAGGCAACCTACGAGCAGTACTTC
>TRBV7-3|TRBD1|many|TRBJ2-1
CASNPGQGYNEQFF
TGTGCCAGCAACCCGGGACAGGGGTACAATGAGCAGTTCTTC
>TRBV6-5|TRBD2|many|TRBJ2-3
CASSYTGLAGTDTQYF
TGTGCCAGCAGTTACACGGGACTAGCGGGCACAGATACGCAGTATTTT
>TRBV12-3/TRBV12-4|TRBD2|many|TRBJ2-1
CASSSGTSNEQFF
TGTGCCAGCAGTTCCGGGACTAGCAATGAGCAGTTCTTC
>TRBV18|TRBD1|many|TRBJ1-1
CASSPRDSKMNTEAFF
TGTGCCAGCTCACCAAGGGACAGCAAAATGAACACTGAAGCTTTCTTT
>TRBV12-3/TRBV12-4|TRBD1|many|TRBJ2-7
CASSLGDSWGEQYF
TGTGCCAGCAGTTTGGGGGACAGCTGGGGCGAGCAGTACTTC
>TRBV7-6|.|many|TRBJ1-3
CASSSSTALSGNTIYF
TGTGCCAGCAGCTCATCGACAGCTCTCTCTGGAAACACCATATATTTT
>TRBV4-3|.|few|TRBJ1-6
CASSQVGTNNNSPLHF
TGCGCCAGCAGCCAAGTCGGGACCAACAATAATTCACCCCTCCACTTT
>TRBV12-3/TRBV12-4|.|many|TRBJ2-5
CAIPPETQYF
TGTGCCATCCCCCCGGAGACCCAGTACTTC
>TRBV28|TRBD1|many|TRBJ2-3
CAAQGGLHTDTQYF
TGTGCCGCCCAAGGGGGCCTTCACACAGATACGCAGTATTTT
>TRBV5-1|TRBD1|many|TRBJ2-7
CASSQTGAEQYF
TGCGCCAGCAGCCAAACAGGGGCCGAGCAGTACTTC
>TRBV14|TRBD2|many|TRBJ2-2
CASSVSSGSRNTGELFF
TGTGCCAGCAGCGTGTCCAGCGGGAGTAGGAACACCGGGGAGCTGTTTTTT
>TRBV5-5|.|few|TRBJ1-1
CASSFPRNTEAFF
TGTGCCAGCAGCTTTCCAAGGAACACTGAAGCTTTCTTT
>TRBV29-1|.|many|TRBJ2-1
CSVESYNEQFF
TGCAGCGTTGAAAGCTACAATGAGCAGTTCTTC
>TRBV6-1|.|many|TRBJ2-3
CASSDRATDTQYF
TGTGCCAGCAGTGACAGGGCCACAGATACGCAGTATTTT